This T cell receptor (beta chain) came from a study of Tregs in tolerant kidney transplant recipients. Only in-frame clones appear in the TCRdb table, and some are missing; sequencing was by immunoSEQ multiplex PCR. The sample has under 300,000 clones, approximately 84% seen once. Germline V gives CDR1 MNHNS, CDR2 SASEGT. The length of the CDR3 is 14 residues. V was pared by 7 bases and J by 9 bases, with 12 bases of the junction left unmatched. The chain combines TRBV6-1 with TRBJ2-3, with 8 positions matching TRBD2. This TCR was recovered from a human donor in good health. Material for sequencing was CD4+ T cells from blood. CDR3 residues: CASNQAGAIGTQYF. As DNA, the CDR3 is TGTGCCAGCAACCAAGCGGGAGCGATCGGGACGCAGTATTTT.